These 14 T cell receptor beta chains were all obtained from the same sample, sequenced in a study of neurological immune-mediated disorders. The sample's time point: technical triplicate 3. TCRdb re-called the 5' RACE reads with MiXCR, one entry per CDR3 protein. This table holds about 30,000 distinct CDR3 sequences, 15% to 20% found once. The material sequenced was CD4+ T cells from blood. The receptors here all came from a female donor with HTLV-1-associated myelopathy (HAM/TSP).

This clonotype was seen repeatedly, ten times or more. A junction boundary mismatches the germline segment, possibly from a read error. The J gene is TRBJ2-1, the V gene TRBV2; the D is unclear. CDR3 length: 15 residues. CDR1 is SNHLY and CDR2 is FYNNEI in the germline V gene. For the CDR3, the DNA is TGTGCCAGCAGGCAGACTTCGAGCTCCTACAATGAGCAGTTTTTC. Translation gives CASRQTSSSYNEQFF.

The chain employs TRBV12-3 or TRBV12-4 and TRBJ2-1; no clear D gene. With 5 bases removed from V and 6 bases from J, the gap between germline ends came to 8 bases. This CDR3 has 12 amino acids. The CDR3 here is CASSPFSNEQFF. The CDR3 DNA sequence: TGTGCCAGCAGTCCCTTTTCCAATGAGCAGTTCTTC.

Many counts were recorded for this clonotype. The chain carries TRBV5-1 and TRBJ2-3, with a possible D match to TRBD1 (5 bases). Germline V gene data show CDR1 as SGHRS and CDR2 as YFSETQ. Trimming pared 2 bases from V and 0 bases from J, leaving 10 bases between. The CDR3 runs 15 residues. In nucleotides, the CDR3 is TGCGCCAGCAGCTTCGCAGGGATTAGCACAGATACGCAGTATTTT. Protein: CASSFAGISTDTQYF.

The chain joins TRBV25-1 to TRBJ2-7, with D perhaps matching TRBD1 (5 bases). Germline CDR1 MGHDK, CDR2 SYGVNS. The CDR3 totals 16 residues. Deletions cut 1 base from V and 3 bases from J, with 16 bases between. The CDR3 here is CASSEFRWTWSYEQYF. As DNA, the CDR3 is TGTGCCAGCAGTGAATTCAGGTGGACATGGAGCTACGAGCAGTACTTC.

This clonotype was counted many times. This rearrangement joins TRBV20-1 to TRBJ2-1; maybe TRBD2 (5 bases). The CDR3 spans 15 residues. From germline, CDR1 is DFQATT and CDR2 SNEGSKA (reference sequence). Trimming stripped 5 bases from V and 0 bases from J, with 14 bases between. CDR3 amino acids: CSASKRSGSYNEQFF. DNA of the CDR3: TGCAGTGCTTCCAAGCGGTCAGGCTCCTACAATGAGCAGTTCTTC.

The chain carries TRBV20-1 and TRBJ2-2; the match to TRBD1 covers 10 bases. CDR1 is DFQATT, CDR2 SNEGSKA, per germline (reference sequence). The CDR3 extends over 15 amino acids. V dropped 3 bases and J dropped 3; count of bases not matched to a gene: 4. CDR3 DNA sequence: TGCAGTGCTAGCCGACAGGGGGCTTACACCGGGGAGCTGTTTTTT. This translates into CSASRQGAYTGELFF.

This clonotype was found many times. The CDR3 DNA follows: TGCAGTGCTGGCGGGACAGTCAATCAGCCCCAGCATTTT. Translated: CSAGGTVNQPQHF. J is TRBJ1-5 and V is TRBV20-1; 7 nucleotides match TRBD1. With 5 bases clipped from V and 3 bases from J, the junction kept 4 bases outside the gene matches. This CDR3 is 13 amino acids long. The germline gives CDR1 DFQATT, CDR2 SNEGSKA (reference sequence).

The sample holds many counts of this clonotype. V gene TRBV19 combines with J gene TRBJ1-5; perhaps TRBD1 as D (6 bases). The germline V and J ends were trimmed by 3 bases and 1 base, with 19 bases remaining between them. This CDR3 has 18 residues. CDR1 is LNHDA and CDR2 is SQIVND in the germline V gene (reference sequence). The DNA of the CDR3 is TGTGCCAGTAGTATTAAAAAGACAGGTGGACCGAGCAATCAGCCCCAGCATTTT. Its protein is CASSIKKTGGPSNQPQHF.

This clonotype was seen ten or more times. The V gene is TRBV25-1, the J gene TRBJ2-2; weak D call: TRBD1 (5 bases). The CDR3 contains 15 residues. V shed 11 bases and J shed 6 bases, with 22 bases lying between them. Germline V gene data show CDR1 as MGHDK and CDR2 as SYGVNS. CDR3 region: CASKGPGPKAGELFF. The DNA of the CDR3 is TGTGCCTCCAAGGGGCCGGGTCCGAAGGCCGGGGAGCTGTTTTTT.

This clonotype occurred many times. This CDR3 is CASSHQRAGNTEAFF. Here the CDR3 DNA reads TGTGCCAGCAGCCACCAAAGGGCAGGGAACACTGAAGCTTTCTTT. The rearrangement links TRBV14 to TRBJ1-1; D is undetermined. Per germline, CDR1 SGHDN and CDR2 FVKESK. This CDR3 has 15 residues. The V end was cut by 3 bases, the J end by 1 base, with 12 bases between. Complete variable domain (other parts from reference TRBV14 and TRBJ1-1): EAGVTQFPSHSVIEKGQTVTLRCDPISGHDNLYWYRRVMGKEIKFLLHFVKESKQDESGMPNNRFLAERTGGTYSTLKVQPAELEDSGVYFCASSHQRAGNTEAFFGQGTRLTVV.

The V call is TRBV3-1, the J call TRBJ2-2; 7 nucleotides line up with TRBD2. The CDR3 runs 15 residues. The junction had 4 bases not matched to a gene; V was cut back by 2 bases and J by 4 bases. Germline CDR1 LGHDT, CDR2 YNNKEL (reference sequence). The CDR3 spells CASSQFASGTGELFF. CDR3 bases: TGTGCCAGCAGCCAATTCGCTAGCGGCACCGGGGAGCTGTTTTTT.

This CDR3 reads CASSHAKESVSGNTIYF. The CDR3, as DNA: TGCGCCAGCAGCCACGCGAAGGAATCAGTCTCTGGAAACACCATATATTTT. The gene calls are TRBV4-1 and TRBJ1-3; D is undetermined. Trimming took 3 bases from V and 0 from J, leaving 15 bases between them. CDR1 MGHRA and CDR2 YSYEKL come from the germline V gene. The CDR3 runs 17 residues.

This clonotype was recorded many times. A much bigger clone sits one base away, suggesting this may be a read error. The genes are TRBV10-2 and TRBJ2-5, with no clear D. The CDR3 spans 14 residues. With 4 bases removed from V and 3 bases from J, the gap between germline ends came to 12 bases. The germline gives CDR1 WSHSY, CDR2 SAAADI. CDR3 loop: CASSAFGVEETQYF. The CDR3 region has the DNA TGCGCCAGCAGTGCCTTTGGTGTGGAAGAGACCCAGTACTTC.

The chain couples TRBV5-1 to TRBJ1-1; the match to TRBD1 covers 10 bases. The CDR3 extends over 14 amino acids. V dropped 5 bases and J dropped 3; count of bases not matched to a gene: 4. Germline values: CDR1 SGHRS, CDR2 YFSETQ. This CDR3 is CASRLGQGDTEAFF. The CDR3 DNA reads as TGCGCCAGCAGACTCGGACAGGGGGACACTGAAGCTTTCTTT.